Listed below are T cell receptor beta chains from one sample, sequenced in a study of response to subunit inactivated influenza vaccine. TCRdb reprocessed the RT-PCR reads via MiXCR and lists one record per CDR3 protein. The data hold roughly 780,000 distinct CDR3 sequences, with approximately 17% observed a single time. Here the sequenced sample was PBMCs from blood, taken roughly 5 days after vaccination. The receptors derive from a man in his fifties who received an inactivated influenza vaccine. Each CDR3 is given with its conserved first and last residue. D genes are given only for firm matches. Clone size, where shown, is once, few, many, or a class for clones that have expanded.

j_call clone_size v_call d_call cdr3_nt cdr3_aa
TRBJ1-3 few TRBV25-1 TRBD1 TGTGCCAGCAGTGCGACAGGGGCTGGAAACACCATATATTTT CASSATGAGNTIYF
TRBJ2-7 NA TRBV27 TRBD2 TGTGCCAGCAGTTTAAGGGTTAGCGGGGGGCCTAGCTCCTACGAGCAGTACTTC CASSLRVSGGPSSYEQYF
TRBJ2-7 many TRBV27 TRBD1 TGTGCCAGCATGGACCCGGGACAGGAGCAGTACTTC CASMDPGQEQYF
TRBJ2-7 many TRBV4-3 NA TGCGCCAGCAGCCAAGATCCTGAAGGGGTTTACGAGCAGTACTTC CASSQDPEGVYEQYF
TRBJ2-7 NA TRBV25-1 NA TGTGCCAGCAGTGACCGTCGACGAGGGGGCTCCTACGAGCAGTACTTC CASSDRRRGGSYEQYF
TRBJ2-1 NA TRBV6-5 NA TGTGCCAGCTGGCAGGGGTGGAATGAGCAGTTCTTC CASWQGWNEQFF
TRBJ2-3 few TRBV5-1 TRBD2 TGCGCCAGCAGCTGGGCTAGCGGGGGTGGAGATACGCAGTATTTT CASSWASGGGDTQYF
TRBJ2-3 few TRBV20-1 NA TGCAGTGCACCGGACGGTCGGGATACGCAGTATTTT CSAPDGRDTQYF
TRBJ2-2 few TRBV4-1 NA TGCGCCAGCAGCCACGCGAGGTTCCGCGGGGCGAACACCGGGGAGCTGTTTTTT CASSHARFRGANTGELFF
TRBJ1-4 few TRBV7-8 NA TGTGCCAGCAGCCGTCAGATTCCAACTAATGAAAAACTGTTTTTT CASSRQIPTNEKLFF
TRBJ2-5 once TRBV19 TRBD2 TGTGCCAGTAGTCCGACGTGGGGGGGAGAGACCCAGTACTTC CASSPTWGGETQYF
TRBJ1-6 NA TRBV7-2 NA TGTGCCAGCAGCTTGGCAGCATATAATTCACCCCTCCACTTT CASSLAAYNSPLHF
TRBJ2-7 NA TRBV5-1 NA TGCGCCAGCAGCTTGGACCCCTTCTACGAGCAGTACTTC CASSLDPFYEQYF